The present entry profiles one T cell receptor beta chain with its context. The source of the sample is a study of blood T cells in healthy people across ages. A J-beta primer mix and a sample-barcoded 5' primer were used in a second PCR of about 7 to 11 cycles. Via MiXCR, TCRdb re-called the 5' RACE reads, giving one row per CDR3 protein. The sample yields roughly 2 million distinct CDR3 sequences, roughly 50% seen once. Trimming took off 8 bases at V and 3 bases at J, with 12 bases between the two ends. The CDR3 is 12 residues long. Germline V CDR1 and CDR2: SGHRS, YFSETQ. Total RNA was isolated from each sample in quantities of at least 6 micrograms.

This chain uses TRBV5-1 with TRBJ2-7; D gene unclear. The sequencing input was blood. This receptor was obtained from a woman aged 35 to 49 in good health. CDR3 protein: CASLGPYYEQYF. The CDR3 DNA reads as TGCGCCAGTCTAGGGCCTTACTACGAGCAGTACTTC. Based on the CDR3 plus reference TRBV5-1 and TRBJ2-7, the full variable domain is KAGVTQTPRYLIKTRGQQVTLSCSPISGHRSVSWYQQTPGQGLQFLFEYFSETQRNKGNFPGRFSGRQFSNSRSEMNVSTLELGDSALYLCASLGPYYEQYFGPGTRLTVT.